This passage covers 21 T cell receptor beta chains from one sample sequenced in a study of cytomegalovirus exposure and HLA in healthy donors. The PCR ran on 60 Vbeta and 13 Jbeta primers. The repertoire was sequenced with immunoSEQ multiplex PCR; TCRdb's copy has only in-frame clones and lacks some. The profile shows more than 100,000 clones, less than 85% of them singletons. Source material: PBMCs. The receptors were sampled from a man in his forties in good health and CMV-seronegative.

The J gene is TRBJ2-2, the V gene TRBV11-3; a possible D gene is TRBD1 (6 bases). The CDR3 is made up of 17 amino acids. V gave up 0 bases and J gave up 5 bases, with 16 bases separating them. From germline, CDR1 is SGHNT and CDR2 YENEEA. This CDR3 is CASSLDRRQEGTGELFF. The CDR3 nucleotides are TGTGCCAGCAGCTTAGATAGGAGACAGGAAGGGACCGGGGAGCTGTTTTTT.

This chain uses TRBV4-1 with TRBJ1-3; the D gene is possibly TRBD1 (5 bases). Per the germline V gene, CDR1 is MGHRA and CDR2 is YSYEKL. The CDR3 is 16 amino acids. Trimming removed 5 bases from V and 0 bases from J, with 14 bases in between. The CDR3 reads CASSFRVLDSGNTIYF. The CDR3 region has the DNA TGCGCCAGCAGCTTCAGGGTTCTTGACTCTGGAAACACCATATATTTT.

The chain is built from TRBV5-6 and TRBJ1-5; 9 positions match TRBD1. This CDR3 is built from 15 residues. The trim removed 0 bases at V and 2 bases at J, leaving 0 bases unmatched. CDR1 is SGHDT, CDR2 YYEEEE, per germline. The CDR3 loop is CASSLGDRGNQPQHF. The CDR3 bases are TGTGCCAGCAGCTTGGGGGACAGGGGCAATCAGCCCCAGCATTTT.

The CDR3 nucleotides are TGTGCCAGCAGTGCCACGAGGGGGGGTTACAATGAGCAGTTCTTC. As protein: CASSATRGGYNEQFF. J is TRBJ2-1 and V is TRBV28; possibly TRBD2 for D (7 bases). V lost 5 bases to trimming and J lost 4 bases, with 15 bases between them. This CDR3 region has 15 residues. Germline V gene lookup returns CDR1 MDHEN and CDR2 SYDVKM.

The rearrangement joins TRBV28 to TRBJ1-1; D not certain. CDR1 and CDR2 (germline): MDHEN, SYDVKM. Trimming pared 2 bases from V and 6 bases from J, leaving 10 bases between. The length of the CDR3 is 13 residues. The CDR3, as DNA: TGTGCCAGCAGTTTAAGAGGTCGCCCTGAAGCTTTCTTT. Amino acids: CASSLRGRPEAFF.

The CDR3 loop is CASSPGTPPETQYF. The CDR3 nucleotides are TGTGCCAGCTCACCGGGGACACCTCCAGAGACCCAGTACTTC. The chain combines TRBV18 with TRBJ2-5, with a weak D call TRBD1 (6 bases). In germline, CDR1 is KGHSH, CDR2 LQKENI. Trimming removed 3 bases at V and 4 bases at J, with 12 bases between. CDR3 size: 14 residues.

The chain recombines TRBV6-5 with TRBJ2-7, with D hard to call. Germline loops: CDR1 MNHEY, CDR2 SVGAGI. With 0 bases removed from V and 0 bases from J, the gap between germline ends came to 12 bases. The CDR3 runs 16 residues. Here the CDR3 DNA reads TGTGCCAGCAGTTACTCAATGGGCAGACCCTCCTACGAGCAGTACTTC. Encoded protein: CASSYSMGRPSYEQYF.

Written as DNA, the CDR3 is TGTGCCACCAGCAGAGATGAGGCAGATACGCAGTATTTT. Translation gives CATSRDEADTQYF. The genes are TRBV15 and TRBJ2-3, with D hard to call. This CDR3 region has 13 residues. V gave up 0 bases and J gave up 4 bases, with 5 bases separating them. Germline CDR1 LNHNV, CDR2 YYDKDF (reference sequence).

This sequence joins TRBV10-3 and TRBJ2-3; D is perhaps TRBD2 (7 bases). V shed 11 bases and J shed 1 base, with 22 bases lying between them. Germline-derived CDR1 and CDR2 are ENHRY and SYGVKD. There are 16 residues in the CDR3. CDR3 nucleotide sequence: TGTGCCGTTAATGGGGGGCGGGGGTCTGGCACAGATACGCAGTATTTT. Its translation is CAVNGGRGSGTDTQYF.

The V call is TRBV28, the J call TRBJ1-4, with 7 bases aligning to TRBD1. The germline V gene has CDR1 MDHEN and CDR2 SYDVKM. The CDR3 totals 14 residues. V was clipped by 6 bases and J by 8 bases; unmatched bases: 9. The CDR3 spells CASRTGQVGEKLFF. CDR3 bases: TGTGCCAGCAGGACCGGACAGGTTGGGGAAAAACTGTTTTTT.

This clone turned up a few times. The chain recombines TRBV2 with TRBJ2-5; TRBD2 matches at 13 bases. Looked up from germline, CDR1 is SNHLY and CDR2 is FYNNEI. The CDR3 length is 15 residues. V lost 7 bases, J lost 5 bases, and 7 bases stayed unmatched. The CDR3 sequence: CASKRGLAGRETQYF. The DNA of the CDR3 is TGTGCCAGCAAAAGGGGACTAGCGGGGCGCGAGACCCAGTACTTC.

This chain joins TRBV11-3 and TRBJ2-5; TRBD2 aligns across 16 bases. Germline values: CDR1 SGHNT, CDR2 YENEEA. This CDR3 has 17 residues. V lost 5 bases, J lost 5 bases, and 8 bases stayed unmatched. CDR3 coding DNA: TGTGCCAGCAGCCTCGGGACTAGCGGGAGGGCCGATGAGACCCAGTACTTC. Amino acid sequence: CASSLGTSGRADETQYF.

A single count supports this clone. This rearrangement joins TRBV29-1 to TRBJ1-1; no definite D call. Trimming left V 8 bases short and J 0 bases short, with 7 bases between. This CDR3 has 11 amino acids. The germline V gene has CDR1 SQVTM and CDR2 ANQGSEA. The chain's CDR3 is CSLTMNTEAFF. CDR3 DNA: TGCAGCCTGACAATGAACACTGAAGCTTTCTTT.

The CDR3 DNA reads as TGTGCCAGCTCACCACCGGGAGGGCCTAATGAGCAGTTCTTC. Residues: CASSPPGGPNEQFF. This chain uses TRBV18 with TRBJ2-1; 7 nucleotides agree with TRBD2. CDR1 and CDR2 (germline): KGHSH, LQKENI. V was pared by 0 bases and J by 7 bases, with 3 bases of the junction left unmatched. This CDR3 spans 14 amino acids.

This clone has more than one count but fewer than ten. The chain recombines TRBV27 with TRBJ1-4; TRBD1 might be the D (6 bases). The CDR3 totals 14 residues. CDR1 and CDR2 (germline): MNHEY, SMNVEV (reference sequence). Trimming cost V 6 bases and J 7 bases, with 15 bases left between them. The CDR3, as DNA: TGTGCCAGCAGCCCCAGGACAGTTCGTGAAAAACTGTTTTTT. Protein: CASSPRTVREKLFF.

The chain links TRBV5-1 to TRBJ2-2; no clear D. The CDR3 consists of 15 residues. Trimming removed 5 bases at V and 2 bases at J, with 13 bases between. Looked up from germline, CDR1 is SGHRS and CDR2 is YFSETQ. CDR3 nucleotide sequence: TGCGCCAGCAGGGGTGACATCCATAACACCGGGGAGCTGTTTTTT. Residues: CASRGDIHNTGELFF.

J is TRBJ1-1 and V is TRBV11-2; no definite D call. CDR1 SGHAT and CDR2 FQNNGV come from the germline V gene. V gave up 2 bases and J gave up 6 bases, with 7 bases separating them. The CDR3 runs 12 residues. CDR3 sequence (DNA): TGTGCCAGCAGCTTAAGAACTGCTGAAGCTTTCTTT. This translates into CASSLRTAEAFF.

The CDR3 sequence is CASRSRQDYSNQPQHF. In DNA, the CDR3 is TGTGCAAGTCGCTCACGACAGGATTATAGCAATCAGCCCCAGCATTTT. V is TRBV12-2 and J is TRBJ1-5; the D segment call TRBD1 is taken from the table without a DNA check. TRBV12-2 is shown as a pseudogene. This CDR3 is built from 16 residues.

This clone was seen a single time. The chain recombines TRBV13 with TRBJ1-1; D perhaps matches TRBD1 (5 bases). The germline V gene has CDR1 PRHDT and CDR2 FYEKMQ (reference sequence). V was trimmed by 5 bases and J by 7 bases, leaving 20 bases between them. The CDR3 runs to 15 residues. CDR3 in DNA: TGTGCCAGCAGCGCAGACACAGGTTGGGAAGATGAAGCTTTCTTT. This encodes CASSADTGWEDEAFF.

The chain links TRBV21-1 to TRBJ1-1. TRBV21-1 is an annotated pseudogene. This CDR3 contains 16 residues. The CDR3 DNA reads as TGTGCCAGCAGCTCCCGCGCGGGGGGGCTGAACACTGAAGCTTTCTTT. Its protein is CASSSRAGGLNTEAFF.

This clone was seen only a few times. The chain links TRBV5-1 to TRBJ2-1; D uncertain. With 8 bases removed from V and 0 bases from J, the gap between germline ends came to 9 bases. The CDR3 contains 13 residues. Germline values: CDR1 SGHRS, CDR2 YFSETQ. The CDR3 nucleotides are TGCGCCAGTGGGCAGAGCTCCTACAATGAGCAGTTCTTC. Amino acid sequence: CASGQSSYNEQFF. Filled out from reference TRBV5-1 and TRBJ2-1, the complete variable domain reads KAGVTQTPRYLIKTRGQQVTLSCSPISGHRSVSWYQQTPGQGLQFLFEYFSETQRNKGNFPGRFSGRQFSNSRSEMNVSTLELGDSALYLCASGQSSYNEQFFGPGTRLTVL.